This T cell receptor (beta chain) was sequenced in a study of shared clonotypes between healthy human individuals. CD45RA-negative memory and CD45RA+ naive subsets were split from the CD4+ cells. The table came from immunoSEQ multiplex PCR; TCRdb's copy has only in-frame clones and leaves some out. The sample has around 720,000 clones, around four fifths seen once. Study conclusions and caveats: Lower generation probabilities were found for non-shared clonotypes than for those shared by all four donors.

J was trimmed by 8 bases and V by 4 bases; bases with no gene match: 11. Germline lookup yields CDR1 MDHEN and CDR2 SYDVKM. This CDR3 is built from 16 residues. As to this clone: Antigen specificity is unknown.

The source material was memory CD4+ T cells sorted from blood. Described subset: CD45RA-negative fraction. This chain connects TRBV28 to TRBJ2-3; TRBD1 matches at 11 bases. This sequence was found in a woman aged 25 to 39 in good health. The CDR3 sequence is CASSSGDRGGAFTQYF. CDR3 nucleotide sequence: TGTGCCAGCAGTTCCGGGGACAGGGGGGGAGCGTTTACGCAGTATTTT.